This entry features one TCR beta chain sequence. What it recognizes is unknown. The CDR3 is 16 amino acids. V lost 1 base and J 3 bases, leaving 12 bases between the germline ends. Germline CDR1 reads SSHAT; CDR2 reads FNYEAQ (reference sequence). The table came from immunoSEQ multiplex PCR; TCRdb's copy has only in-frame clones and leaves some out. The repertoire holds around 130,000 clones, with approximately 81% as singletons. This record belongs to a study of cytotoxic CD8 clonotypes in ibrutinib-treated CLL. Study summary: Mean productive templates were under 270,000; mean productive rearrangements were around 86,000. General study points: Clonality grew at ibrutinib response; at progression, it decreased back toward baseline. Public clonotypes (which were uncommon) either contracted or remained stable on treatment.

This clonotype was obtained from a human donor with chronic lymphocytic leukemia. The starting material was PBMCs, obtained after 24 months of ibrutinib treatment. The chain couples TRBV7-7 to TRBJ2-2, with no clear D. The CDR3 nucleotides read TGTGCCAGCAGCTTAGAGACCTCGTCCTACACCGGGGAGCTGTTTTTT. This translates into CASSLETSSYTGELFF.